One and the same sample provided the 27 T cell receptor beta chains below, sequenced in a study of blood T cell repertoires in COVID-19. TCRdb's table, derived via immunoSEQ multiplex PCR, lists solely in-frame clones and lacks some. The sample lists about 360,000 clones; around nine tenths were seen once. Sequencing was carried out using peripheral blood. These receptors came from a human donor in a cohort sampled during active COVID-19.

The V gene is TRBV7-2, the J gene TRBJ2-1; TRBD2 matches at 12 bases. Per the germline V gene, CDR1 is SGHTA and CDR2 is FQGNSA. The CDR3 runs 15 residues. The V gene end was trimmed by 1 base and the J gene end by 12 bases; junction bases not matched to a gene: 7. For the CDR3, the DNA is TGTGCCAGCAGCTTAGTTTTGGGGGGACTAGCGGGGCAGTTCTTC. Translating it yields CASSLVLGGLAGQFF.

V gene TRBV5-1 combines with J gene TRBJ2-3; 9 bases are a match to TRBD2. This CDR3 contains 15 residues. Trimming took 4 bases from V and 8 from J; bases not matched to a gene: 11. Germline CDR1 reads SGHRS; CDR2 reads YFSETQ. Here the CDR3 reads CASSPGLARRGTQYF. Written as DNA, the CDR3 is TGCGCCAGCAGCCCCGGACTAGCGCGGAGGGGTACGCAGTATTTT.

The gene calls are TRBV28 and TRBJ1-3, with 8 bases aligning to TRBD1. CDR3 length equals 16 residues. Germline-derived CDR1 and CDR2 are MDHEN and SYDVKM. With V trimmed by 7 bases and J by 0 bases, 8 bases remained unmatched. The CDR3 sequence: CASIPPGGFSGNTIYF. CDR3 nucleotide sequence: TGTGCCAGCATCCCCCCAGGGGGCTTCTCTGGAAACACCATATATTTT.

V is TRBV5-1 and J is TRBJ1-2; D is undetermined. Germline CDR1 is SGHRS and CDR2 is YFSETQ. The CDR3 length is 14 residues. V was clipped by 0 bases and J by 5 bases, with 11 bases between them. As DNA, the CDR3 is TGCGCCAGCAGCTTGGCCGATTCGAGATATGGCTACACCTTC. Amino acid sequence: CASSLADSRYGYTF.

V and J are TRBV2 and TRBJ1-5; possibly TRBD1 for D (5 bases). CDR3 length equals 15 residues. Germline lookup yields CDR1 SNHLY and CDR2 FYNNEI. Trimming removed 5 bases from V and 2 bases from J, with 13 bases in between. The CDR3 nucleotides are TGTGCCAGCAGTCCTAATGGGGGGGGCAATCAGCCCCAGCATTTT. Its protein is CASSPNGGGNQPQHF.

The chain uses TRBV5-1 and TRBJ2-2, with 9 bases identical to TRBD2. The V segment lost 4 bases and the J segment 6 bases; nucleotides outside the gene matches: 13. In germline, CDR1 is SGHRS, CDR2 YFSETQ. CDR3 length: 17 amino acids. This chain's CDR3 is CASSPRVSGRSAGELFF. The DNA for the CDR3 is TGCGCCAGCAGCCCCCGGGTTAGCGGGAGATCGGCCGGGGAGCTGTTTTTT.

The V call is TRBV5-1, the J call TRBJ1-3; TRBD1 matches 10 bases. The germline gives CDR1 SGHRS, CDR2 YFSETQ. The CDR3 is 16 amino acids. With 1 base clipped from V and 4 bases from J, the junction kept 5 bases outside the gene matches. CDR3 coding DNA: TGCGCCAGCAGCTTGAGACAGGGGGCTAACGGAAACACCATATATTTT. It translates to CASSLRQGANGNTIYF.

The V call is TRBV30, the J call TRBJ2-7; D unresolved. The germline gives CDR1 GTSNPN, CDR2 SVGIG (reference sequence). Deletions cut 2 bases from V and 7 bases from J, with 15 bases between. This CDR3 is built from 13 residues. The CDR3 protein is CAWSLQTLREQYF. For the CDR3, the DNA is TGTGCCTGGAGTTTACAGACCCTTAGGGAGCAGTACTTC.

The V call is TRBV9, the J call TRBJ2-7; D remains unclear. Germline CDR1 SGDLS, CDR2 YYNGEE. The ends were cut back, 0 bases at V and 0 bases at J, with 10 bases in the middle. The CDR3 covers 15 residues. CDR3 residues: CASSVDPGSSYEQYF. In DNA, the CDR3 is TGTGCCAGCAGCGTAGATCCAGGCAGCTCCTACGAGCAGTACTTC.

The chain recombines TRBV11-2 with TRBJ1-1; 7 bases map to TRBD1. This CDR3 region has 15 residues. The V and J ends lost 5 bases and 4 bases, in that order; junction bases with no gene match: 10. Germline assignment: CDR1 SGHAT and CDR2 FQNNGV. CDR3 DNA sequence: TGTGCCAGCAGCCTGAACAGGGGAGGCGGCACTGAAGCTTTCTTT. It translates to CASSLNRGGGTEAFF.

This rearrangement joins TRBV4-1 to TRBJ2-7, with TRBD2 as a possible D gene (7 bases). The CDR3 loop spans 16 amino acids. The germline V and J ends were trimmed by 1 base and 0 bases, with 13 bases remaining between them. Germline lookup yields CDR1 MGHRA and CDR2 YSYEKL. This CDR3 is CASSQGAGAHSYEQYF. For the CDR3, the DNA is TGCGCCAGCAGCCAAGGGGCGGGGGCCCACTCCTACGAGCAGTACTTC.

V usage is TRBV2 and J usage is TRBJ1-1, with 11 positions matching TRBD1. Germline-derived CDR1 and CDR2 are SNHLY and FYNNEI. The CDR3 spans 14 residues. Unmatched junction bases numbered 4, after V lost 6 bases and J lost 4 bases. CDR3 sequence reads: CASRTGTGGTEAFF. The CDR3, as DNA: TGTGCCAGCAGAACCGGGACAGGGGGCACTGAAGCTTTCTTT. The variable domain in full, completed from reference TRBV2 and TRBJ1-1, reads EPEVTQTPSHQVTQMGQEVILRCVPISNHLYFYWYRQILGQKVEFLVSFYNNEISEKSEIFDDQFSVERPDGSNFTLKIRSTKLEDSAMYFCASRTGTGGTEAFFGQGTRLTVV.

Only one count was recorded for this clone. The V gene is TRBV3-1 (or the pseudogene TRBV3-2), the J gene TRBJ1-5; D may be TRBD1 (5 bases). Germline loops: CDR1 LGHDT, CDR2 YNNKEL (reference sequence). Trimming pared 3 bases from V and 4 bases from J, leaving 10 bases between. This CDR3 contains 14 residues. The CDR3 here is CASSHGGWNQPQHF. CDR3 nucleotide sequence: TGTGCCAGCAGCCACGGGGGGTGGAATCAGCCCCAGCATTTT.

The V gene is TRBV5-4, the J gene TRBJ2-1; 12 nucleotides match TRBD2. Germline loops: CDR1 SGHNT, CDR2 YYREEE (reference sequence). J lost 7 bases, V lost 0 bases, and 5 bases had no gene match. The length of the CDR3 is 16 residues. As DNA, the CDR3 is TGTGCCAGCAGCTTGGAACTAGCGGGAGGTCAAAATGAGCAGTTCTTC. It codes for CASSLELAGGQNEQFF.

The chain uses TRBV9 and TRBJ2-1; 7 nucleotides match TRBD2. The CDR3 has 13 amino acids. The V gene end was trimmed by 6 bases and the J gene end by 10 bases; junction bases not matched to a gene: 10. CDR1 SGDLS and CDR2 YYNGEE come from the germline V gene. The CDR3 nucleotides read TGTGCCAGCACCTCAAGCGGGGCAAGGGAGCAGTTCTTC. Translated, it gives CASTSSGAREQFF. The variable domain in full, with the rest retrieved from reference TRBV9 and TRBJ2-1, is DSGVTQTPKHLITATGQRVTLRCSPRSGDLSVYWYQQSLDQGLQFLIQYYNGEERAKGNILERFSAQQFPDLHSELNLSSLELGDSALYFCASTSSGAREQFFGPGTRLTVL.

The V call is TRBV5-1, the J call TRBJ2-3, with TRBD1 matching 11 bases. CDR1 is SGHRS and CDR2 is YFSETQ in the germline V gene. Trimming cost V 2 bases and J 5 bases; bases outside gene matches: 4. This CDR3 region has 15 residues. CDR3 sequence (DNA): TGCGCCAGCAGCTTCCGGGACAGGGGGGGAGATACGCAGTATTTT. This translates into CASSFRDRGGDTQYF.

The V call is TRBV7-9, the J call TRBJ2-5, with 7 bases matching TRBD1. The CDR3 spans 15 residues. Looked up from germline, CDR1 is SEHNR and CDR2 is FQNEAQ (reference sequence). With V trimmed by 2 bases and J by 4 bases, 7 bases remained unmatched. The chain's CDR3 is CASSLRGPGAETQYF. CDR3 sequence (DNA): TGTGCCAGCAGCTTAAGGGGGCCGGGCGCAGAGACCCAGTACTTC.

The genes are TRBV6-5 and TRBJ2-1; D is perhaps TRBD2 (6 bases). CDR1 and CDR2 (germline): MNHEY, SVGAGI. V was pared by 8 bases and J by 6 bases, with 11 bases between. The CDR3 is made up of 12 amino acids. The CDR3 here is CASRPGSNEQFF. The DNA of the CDR3 is TGTGCCAGCCGCCCCGGGAGCAATGAGCAGTTCTTC.

V and J are TRBV19 and TRBJ1-2; D is perhaps TRBD1 (6 bases). The germline V gene has CDR1 LNHDA and CDR2 SQIVND (reference sequence). V gave up 6 bases and J gave up 0 bases, with 14 bases separating them. The CDR3 length is 15 residues. Here the CDR3 reads CASRLTGSANYGYTF. The DNA for the CDR3 is TGTGCCAGTAGACTGACAGGTTCAGCTAACTATGGCTACACCTTC.

This clone was picked up one time. The chain uses TRBV19 and TRBJ2-5, with TRBD1 matching 9 bases. The trim removed 4 bases at V and 5 bases at J, leaving 8 bases unmatched. The CDR3 spans 15 residues. The germline CDR1 and CDR2 sequences are LNHDA and SQIVND (reference sequence). In nucleotides, the CDR3 is TGTGCCAGTAGTAAGGCCACAGGGGGCCGGGAGACCCAGTACTTC. It encodes CASSKATGGRETQYF.

This clone was observed a few times. J is TRBJ2-2 and V is TRBV11-3; 7 nucleotides align to TRBD1. This CDR3 is 17 amino acids long. Germline V CDR1 and CDR2: SGHNT, YENEEA. With V trimmed by 1 base and J by 3 bases, 8 bases remained unmatched. CDR3 sequence reads: CASSLGGVRGYTGELFF. DNA for the CDR3: TGTGCCAGCAGCTTAGGAGGCGTCAGGGGGTACACCGGGGAGCTGTTTTTT.

This chain joins TRBV7-8 and TRBJ2-7; the D gene is possibly TRBD2 (6 bases). This CDR3 comprises 14 residues. Trimming took off 1 base at V and 2 bases at J, with 9 bases between the two ends. Germline V gene sequence: CDR1 SGHVS, CDR2 FQNEAQ. The CDR3 sequence is CASSLGPGAYEQYF. CDR3 coding DNA: TGTGCCAGCAGCTTAGGCCCGGGGGCCTACGAGCAGTACTTC. The full variable domain, rest sourced from reference TRBV7-8 and TRBJ2-7, is GAGVSQSPRYKVAKRGQDVALRCDPISGHVSLFWYQQALGQGPEFLTYFQNEAQLDKSGLPSDRFFAERPEGSVSTLKIQRTQQEDSAVYLCASSLGPGAYEQYFGPGTRLTVT.

A remark on this clone: Other DNA variants within this sample encode the same CDR3. CDR3 residues: CASSLAGNTEAFF. As DNA, the CDR3 is TGCGCCAGCAGCTTGGCCGGGAACACTGAAGCTTTCTTT. The chain couples TRBV5-1 to TRBJ1-1; the D is unclear. Trimming left V 0 bases short and J 1 base short, with 4 bases between. The length of the CDR3 is 13 residues. Germline V gene data show CDR1 as SGHRS and CDR2 as YFSETQ.

The gene calls are TRBV5-1 and TRBJ2-1; 8 positions agree with TRBD2. This CDR3 is 16 amino acids long. J lost 4 bases, V lost 3 bases, and 9 bases had no gene match. The V gene's germline CDR1 is SGHRS and CDR2 YFSETQ. This CDR3 is CASSSPTSAPYNEQFF. CDR3 nucleotides: TGCGCCAGCAGCTCCCCGACTAGCGCTCCATACAATGAGCAGTTCTTC.

This clone has a handful of counts. V is TRBV11-3 and J is TRBJ2-7, with D perhaps matching TRBD1 (5 bases). The CDR3 runs to 12 residues. Trimming left V 5 bases short and J 6 bases short, with 11 bases between. From germline, CDR1 is SGHNT and CDR2 YENEEA. CDR3: CASSPDSSEQYF. CDR3 DNA sequence: TGTGCCAGCAGCCCAGACAGTTCCGAGCAGTACTTC.

In its sample, this clone was seen once. The CDR3 is CASSNRDSSYNEQFF. In DNA, the CDR3 is TGTGCCAGTAGTAATAGGGACAGCTCCTACAATGAGCAGTTCTTC. This rearrangement joins TRBV19 to TRBJ2-1, with 7 bases aligning to TRBD1. This CDR3 comprises 15 residues. Germline V gene sequence: CDR1 LNHDA, CDR2 SQIVND (reference sequence). The V and J ends lost 4 bases and 0 bases, in that order; junction bases with no gene match: 3.

V gene TRBV6-5 combines with J gene TRBJ1-6; no clear D. This CDR3 is built from 15 residues. V was pared by 6 bases and J by 7 bases, with 16 bases between. Germline V gene data show CDR1 as MNHEY and CDR2 as SVGAGI. CDR3 protein: CASRGPQVGNSPLHF. Written as DNA, the CDR3 is TGTGCCAGCAGGGGTCCGCAGGTTGGGAATTCACCCCTCCACTTT.